These T cell receptor beta chains were read from a single sample in a study of shared clonotypes between healthy human individuals. TCRdb's copy holds only in-frame clones and misses some; the assay was immunoSEQ multiplex PCR. The sample yields 530,000 or so clones, about three quarters seen once. The sample comprised PBMCs. These receptors were taken from a woman between 35 and 50 years old in good health. Some clones in this sample may be carry-over from other donors' samples. Each CDR3 is given with its conserved first and last residue. The D gene is left open where the match is weak. Expanded clones get a size class; other rows say once, few or many, or leave the size out.

d_call,v_call,j_call,clone_size,cdr3_nt,cdr3_aa
.,TRBV5-4,TRBJ2-5,.,TGTGCCAGCAGCCCCGGCGGCACGCTCCAAGAGACCCAGTACTTC,CASSPGGTLQETQYF
.,TRBV7-7,TRBJ2-5,.,TGTGCTAGCAGCTTAGATCCGGGCTCGGAGACCCAGTACTTC,CASSLDPGSETQYF
.,TRBV5-1,TRBJ1-2,few,TGCGCCAGCAGCTTGGGGGGAAGGGACGGCTATGGCTACACCTTC,CASSLGGRDGYGYTF
TRBD1,TRBV4-3,TRBJ2-1,.,TGCGCCAGCAGCCAAAAGACAGGGGACGGCTACAATGAGCAGTTCTTC,CASSQKTGDGYNEQFF
.,TRBV27,TRBJ2-4,.,TGTGCCAGCAGGGCACTAGCCAAAAACATTCAGTACTTC,CASRALAKNIQYF
TRBD1,TRBV6-1,TRBJ1-2,.,TGTGCCAGCGTCCGGACAGGGGCTCTAGTCTATGGCTACACCTTC,CASVRTGALVYGYTF
.,TRBV5-1,TRBJ1-1,.,TGCGCCAGCAGCACCGTTCCTGGGGGGAACACTGAAGCTTTCTTT,CASSTVPGGNTEAFF
.,TRBV5-4,TRBJ2-7,.,TGTGCCAGCAGCTTGTATAGTTCTTACGAGCAGTACTTC,CASSLYSSYEQYF
TRBD1,TRBV9,TRBJ2-2,.,TGTGCCAGCAGCGTAGGTGCAGGGACAGGTACCGGGGAGCTGTTTTTT,CASSVGAGTGTGELFF
.,TRBV2,TRBJ2-2,many,TGTGCCAGCAGAGGGACCGGGGAGCTGTTTTTT,CASRGTGELFF
.,TRBV4-3,TRBJ2-2,.,TGCGCCAGCAGCCAAGGCCCTTCCACCGGGGAGCTGTTTTTT,CASSQGPSTGELFF
TRBD1,TRBV18,TRBJ2-5,once,TGTGCCAGCTCACCACGGGGACAGGGGCACCAAGATGTGTACTTC,CASSPRGQGHQDVYF
.,TRBV28,TRBJ2-1,.,TGTGCCAGCAGACAGGACAGTGGTGAGCAGTTCTTC,CASRQDSGEQFF
TRBD1,TRBV7-6,TRBJ1-3,once,TGTGCCAGCAGCTTAGGGACAGGGAATGGAAACACCATATATTTT,CASSLGTGNGNTIYF
TRBD2,TRBV7-8,TRBJ2-7,.,TGTGCCAGCAGTCCTAATACCGGGACTACCAACTACGAGCAGTACTTC,CASSPNTGTTNYEQYF
TRBD2,TRBV11-1,TRBJ2-5,.,TGTGCCAGCAGCTTAGCGGGAGGGTTTGGGGAAGAGACCCAGTACTTC,CASSLAGGFGEETQYF
.,TRBV28,TRBJ1-2,once,TGTGCCAGCAGGGCGGCCGACAGTAACTATGGCTACACCTTC,CASRAADSNYGYTF
.,TRBV27,TRBJ2-7,.,TGTGCCAGCAGTTTTTCATTACAGGGATACGAGCAGTACTTC,CASSFSLQGYEQYF
.,TRBV29-1,TRBJ2-7,.,TGCAGCGTTGAAGGGGGACACTTCCCCTACGAGCAGTACTTC,CSVEGGHFPYEQYF
.,TRBV6-1,TRBJ2-5,once,TGTGCCAGCAGTGAAGGCAGGTACCAAGAGACCCAGTACTTC,CASSEGRYQETQYF
TRBD2,TRBV7-8,TRBJ2-3,.,TGTGCCAGCAGCTTAGTTTTAGCGGGAGGGCGATACCTCACAGATACGCAGTATTTT,CASSLVLAGGRYLTDTQYF
.,TRBV28,TRBJ2-7,once,TGTGCCAGCACCCGGGGCCCCTACGAGCAGTACTTC,CASTRGPYEQYF
.,TRBV9,TRBJ2-7,.,TGTGCCAGCAGCGTAGGGCAGGTCCTCTACGAGCAGTACTTC,CASSVGQVLYEQYF
.,TRBV28,TRBJ2-2,.,TGTGCCAGCAGTTCCCGCTGGAGGGCCGGATTTACCGGGGAGCTGTTTTTT,CASSSRWRAGFTGELFF
TRBD1,TRBV18,TRBJ2-1,.,TGTGCCAGCTCACCCAACAGGGGGCGCAGGGATGAGCAGTTCTTC,CASSPNRGRRDEQFF
TRBD2,TRBV7-3,TRBJ2-5,.,TGTGCCAGCAGCTTAGGACTAGCGGGAGGAGAGACCCAGTACTTC,CASSLGLAGGETQYF
TRBD1,TRBV5-1,TRBJ1-3,.,TGCGCCAGCAGCTCGGGACAGCCGCCGGACACCATATATTTT,CASSSGQPPDTIYF
.,TRBV4-1,TRBJ2-1,.,TGCGCCAGCAGCCAGGCCAGGCAAACGGGGAATGAGCAGTTCTTC,CASSQARQTGNEQFF
TRBD2,TRBV19,TRBJ2-1,.,TGTGCCAGTAGTATCCTCGGTCCACTAGCGGGAGACAATGAGCAGTTCTTC,CASSILGPLAGDNEQFF
.,TRBV9,TRBJ1-2,.,TGTGCCAGCAGCTCCGCGAAAAACAGACCGTATGGCTACACCTTC,CASSSAKNRPYGYTF
.,TRBV20-1,TRBJ2-1,once,TGCAGTGCGGTAAGGAATGAGCAGTTCTTC,CSAVRNEQFF
TRBD2,TRBV5-4,TRBJ2-5,.,TGTGCCAGCAGCCCGGGCGGGACTATCCAAGAGACCCAGTACTTC,CASSPGGTIQETQYF
TRBD1,TRBV5-1,TRBJ2-5,.,TGCGCCAGCACCATGTACAGGGGGCCCCAAGAGACCCAGTACTTC,CASTMYRGPQETQYF
.,TRBV27,TRBJ2-1,.,TGTGCCAGCAGTTCGACAGGAGGGGTCTACAATGAGCAGTTCTTC,CASSSTGGVYNEQFF
.,TRBV27,TRBJ2-4,few,TGTGCCAGCAGTTCCCTGAACGAAGCCAAAAACATTCAGTACTTC,CASSSLNEAKNIQYF
.,TRBV7-9,TRBJ1-1,.,TGTGCCAGCAGCCCAACCGGACTATTGAACACTGAAGCTTTCTTT,CASSPTGLLNTEAFF
.,TRBV4-1,TRBJ1-1,.,TGCGCCAGCAGCCAAGAGAGGTCCACTGAAGCTTTCTTT,CASSQERSTEAFF
TRBD1,TRBV10-3,TRBJ2-1,.,TGTGCCATCAGCCGAGGACAGGTCGGCACCAATGAGCAGTTCTTC,CAISRGQVGTNEQFF
.,TRBV9,TRBJ2-5,.,TGTGCCAGCAGCGTAGGGGGTTCAATCCAAGAGACCCAGTACTTC,CASSVGGSIQETQYF
.,TRBV14,TRBJ1-1,.,TGTGCCAGCAGCCAAGCCCTGACAGGCACTGAAGCTTTCTTT,CASSQALTGTEAFF
.,TRBV10-2,TRBJ2-2,.,TGCGCCAGCAGTGAGTCCGTGGGGTCGAACACCGGGGAGCTGTTTTTT,CASSESVGSNTGELFF